The 21 T cell receptor beta chains given below trace back to one sample, sequenced in a study of T cell repertoires in cytomegalovirus infection. MiXCR was run by TCRdb on the reads, yielding one entry per CDR3 protein. The sample has a few hundred thousand distinct CDR3 sequences; 25% are singletons. Antigens of these TCRs are unknown. The source was cultured PBMCs, collected from culture after CMV antigen stimulation. The source is a human donor in good health (CMV status not recorded). Some clones in this sample may be carry-over from other donors' samples.

The chain recombines TRBV7-2 with TRBJ2-3; no definite D call. The germline V gene has CDR1 SGHTA and CDR2 FQGNSA. The CDR3 covers 13 residues. V lost 2 bases and J lost 4, with 7 bases in between. The CDR3: CASSLNAADTQYF. CDR3 coding DNA: TGTGCCAGCAGCTTAAATGCAGCAGATACGCAGTATTTT. Variable domain in full (rest from reference TRBV7-2 and TRBJ2-3): GAGVSQSPSNKVTEKGKDVELRCDPISGHTALYWYRQSLGQGLEFLIYFQGNSAPDKSGLPSDRFSAERTGGSVSTLTIQRTQQEDSAVYLCASSLNAADTQYFGPGTRLTVL.

This clonotype showed up just a few times. The chain joins TRBV10-3 to TRBJ2-5; D is perhaps TRBD2 (5 bases). V dropped 4 bases and J dropped 2 bases, with 11 bases sitting between them. Germline-derived CDR1 and CDR2 are ENHRY and SYGVKD. This CDR3 region has 14 residues. CDR3 protein: CAISGFSGQETQYF. CDR3 nucleotides: TGTGCCATCAGTGGTTTTTCGGGGCAAGAGACCCAGTACTTC.

This clonotype appeared many times. The V and J genes are TRBV7-2 and TRBJ1-5, with D hard to call. From germline, CDR1 is SGHTA and CDR2 FQGNSA. The CDR3 covers 12 residues. V lost 5 bases to trimming and J lost 4 bases, with 6 bases between them. The CDR3 loop reads CASSMSNQPQHF. Written as DNA, the CDR3 is TGTGCCAGCAGCATGTCAAATCAGCCCCAGCATTTT.

This clonotype has ten or more counts. The V call is TRBV7-2, the J call TRBJ2-1, with a tentative D call TRBD1 (5 bases). In germline, CDR1 is SGHTA, CDR2 FQGNSA. The CDR3 loop spans 15 amino acids. The V gene lost 2 bases and the J gene lost 3 bases, with 11 bases spanning the gap. CDR3: CASSLQGVGYNEQFF. The DNA for the CDR3 is TGTGCCAGCAGCTTACAAGGGGTTGGCTACAATGAGCAGTTCTTC.

This clonotype occurred a few times. V is TRBV6-5 and J is TRBJ2-3, with TRBD2 matching over 7 bases. Trimming removed 5 bases from V and 0 bases from J; junction bases left unmatched: 5. The CDR3 runs 15 residues. Germline V gene lookup returns CDR1 MNHEY and CDR2 SVGAGI. The CDR3 DNA reads as TGTGCCAGCAGTCAACTTAGCGGGAGCACAGATACGCAGTATTTT. Amino acid sequence: CASSQLSGSTDTQYF.

Points on this clonotype: A much larger clone lies a single base off, so this may be a read error. This chain connects TRBV7-6 to TRBJ1-1, with D tentatively TRBD1 (6 bases). Trimming left V 3 bases short and J 6 bases short, with 8 bases between. Looked up from germline, CDR1 is SGHVS and CDR2 is FNYEAQ. The CDR3 is made up of 12 amino acids. CDR3 sequence reads: CASSFGGAEAFF. The CDR3 DNA reads as TGTGCCAGCAGCTTCGGGGGCGCTGAAGCTTTCTTT.

This clonotype was counted a few times. The chain links TRBV6-6 to TRBJ1-3, with D perhaps TRBD1 (5 bases). The V end was cut by 4 bases, the J end by 0 bases, with 10 bases between. The CDR3 loop spans 15 amino acids. Germline V gives CDR1 MNHNY, CDR2 SVGAGI (reference sequence). The CDR3 coding sequence is TGTGCCAGCAGTTTTACAGGCTCCTCTGGAAACACCATATATTTT. This sequence encodes CASSFTGSSGNTIYF.

The CDR3 loop is CASSRWGSSATYEQYF. The DNA of the CDR3 is TGTGCCAGCAGCCGCTGGGGGAGTAGCGCCACCTACGAGCAGTACTTC. The V and J genes are TRBV7-4 and TRBJ2-7; D possibly uses TRBD1 or TRBD2 (5 bases each). CDR3 length: 16 amino acids. Germline V gene sequence: CDR1 SGHVT, CDR2 SQSDAQ. V was trimmed by 5 bases and J by 2 bases, leaving 19 bases between them.

V is TRBV5-4 and J is TRBJ2-5; TRBD2 agrees at 7 bases. CDR3 length: 16 residues. CDR1 SGHNT and CDR2 YYREEE come from the germline V gene (reference sequence). V shed 0 bases, J shed 5 bases, and the junction held 10 bases outside the gene matches. CDR3 loop: CASSLAGGSRSETQYF. The DNA of the CDR3 is TGTGCCAGCAGCTTGGCCGGGGGGAGTAGATCGGAGACCCAGTACTTC. The full variable domain, completed using reference TRBV5-4 and TRBJ2-5, is ETGVTQSPTHLIKTRGQQVTLRCSSQSGHNTVSWYQQALGQGPQFIFQYYREEENGRGNFPPRFSGLQFPNYSSELNVNALELDDSALYLCASSLAGGSRSETQYFGPGTRLLVL.

This clonotype has a count of ten or more. The rearrangement links TRBV7-2 to TRBJ2-1, with TRBD2 as a possible D gene (6 bases). Germline CDR1 SGHTA, CDR2 FQGNSA. The CDR3 length is 17 residues. V was shortened by 3 bases and J by 0 bases, with 15 bases between the two germline ends. CDR3 in amino acids: CASSLGRGTGSYNEQFF. As DNA, the CDR3 is TGTGCCAGCAGCTTGGGACGCGGGACGGGCTCCTACAATGAGCAGTTCTTC.

Turning to this clonotype: The junction departs from germline at one end; a sequencing error may be responsible. The rearrangement joins TRBV3-1 to TRBJ1-3, with TRBD1 matching 9 bases. CDR3 length equals 15 residues. The germline gives CDR1 LGHDT, CDR2 YNNKEL (reference sequence). CDR3 sequence: CASRQEGTGGNTIYF. CDR3 sequence (DNA): TGTGCCAGCAGACAAGAGGGGACAGGGGGAAACACCATATATTTT. Based on the CDR3 plus reference TRBV3-1 and TRBJ1-3, the full variable domain is DTAVSQTPKYLVTQMGNDKSIKCEQNLGHDTMYWYKQDSKKFLKIMFSYNNKELIINETVPNRFSPKSPDKAHLNLHINSLELGDSAVYFCASRQEGTGGNTIYFGEGSWLTVV.

CDR3 nucleotide sequence: TGCGCCAGCAGCCAGACGACAGGGCAAGGTCAGCCCCAGCATTTT. It translates to CASSQTTGQGQPQHF. V gene TRBV5-1 combines with J gene TRBJ1-5; 7 bases fit TRBD1. Looked up from germline, CDR1 is SGHRS and CDR2 is YFSETQ. J was trimmed by 6 bases and V by 4 bases; bases with no gene match: 10. The CDR3 spans 15 residues.

This clonotype was counted only a few times. The chain joins TRBV29-1 to TRBJ2-1; TRBD2 aligns across 11 bases. The CDR3 runs 14 residues. J lost 6 bases, V lost 7 bases, and 8 bases had no gene match. Germline V gene sequence: CDR1 SQVTM, CDR2 ANQGSEA. The CDR3 nucleotides read TGCAGCGGGGCTACTAGCGGGAGTGGCAATGAGCAGTTCTTC. Translating gives CSGATSGSGNEQFF.

The V call is TRBV5-6, the J call TRBJ2-7; 10 bases fit TRBD2. Germline CDR1 reads SGHDT; CDR2 reads YYEEEE. The CDR3 is made up of 17 amino acids. The V and J ends lost 4 bases and 6 bases, in that order; junction bases with no gene match: 16. The CDR3 DNA sequence: TGTGCCAGCAGCCGAGGGCTAGCGGGAGCCCCCCCAGGCGAGCAGTACGTC. Translation: CASSRGLAGAPPGEQYV.

The V gene is TRBV6-6, the J gene TRBJ2-7; D is unclear. This CDR3 region has 13 residues. Per germline, CDR1 MNHNY and CDR2 SVGAGI (reference sequence). The germline V and J ends were trimmed by 2 bases and 7 bases, with 12 bases remaining between them. The CDR3 bases are TGTGCCAGCAGTTACAGCACCCCGGTGGAGCAGTACTTC. As protein: CASSYSTPVEQYF.

The sample holds a few counts of this clonotype. The chain has TRBV4-1 and TRBJ2-1, with 9 positions matching TRBD2. The J segment lost 3 bases and the V segment lost 4 bases, leaving 16 bases of the junction unmatched. Germline CDR1 is MGHRA and CDR2 is YSYEKL. The CDR3 is 19 residues long. CDR3 DNA sequence: TGCGCCAGCAGCCGAGAGCTAGCGGGGCTAGGGGGCCACTACAATGAGCAGTTCTTC. This codes for CASSRELAGLGGHYNEQFF.

This clonotype was counted many times. The V call is TRBV24-1, the J call TRBJ2-1; D may be TRBD2 (5 bases). CDR1 is KGHDR, CDR2 SFDVKD, per germline. Trimming removed 4 bases from V and 5 bases from J, with 17 bases in between. The CDR3 runs to 16 residues. The CDR3 coding sequence is TGTGCCACCAGTGACCCGACCAACGGACTGAACAATGAGCAGTTCTTC. As protein: CATSDPTNGLNNEQFF.

This clonotype has more than one count but fewer than ten. The rearrangement links TRBV4-1 to TRBJ2-7; D is unresolved. Trimming shortened V by 6 bases and J by 1 base, and 16 bases separated the two germline ends. The CDR3 spans 15 residues. Germline values: CDR1 MGHRA, CDR2 YSYEKL. CDR3 sequence (DNA): TGCGCCAGCAGAGTCGCTTCGACGCGGTCCTACGAGCAGTACTTC. Its protein is CASRVASTRSYEQYF.

The genes are TRBV24-1 and TRBJ1-5; D possibly corresponds to TRBD1 (5 bases). Germline CDR1 and CDR2: KGHDR and SFDVKD. Trimming took off 4 bases at V and 5 bases at J, with 11 bases between the two ends. CDR3 size: 14 residues. The CDR3 coding sequence is TGTGCCACCAGTGAAAGTAGGGGTGATCAGCCCCAGCATTTT. Its protein product is CATSESRGDQPQHF.

The V call is TRBV19, the J call TRBJ1-1; D is possibly TRBD1 (5 bases). Germline lookup yields CDR1 LNHDA and CDR2 SQIVND (reference sequence). V lost 0 bases to trimming and J lost 5 bases, with 13 bases between them. The CDR3 contains 15 residues. CDR3 bases: TGTGCCAGTAGTATAGAAGGCAACTGGGGGACTGAAGCTTTCTTT. Encoded protein: CASSIEGNWGTEAFF.

In its sample, this clonotype was seen many times. V gene TRBV7-8 combines with J gene TRBJ1-4; tentative D call: TRBD1 (5 bases). CDR3 length equals 16 residues. Deletions cut 5 bases from V and 2 bases from J, with 15 bases between. Germline values: CDR1 SGHVS, CDR2 FQNEAQ. CDR3 coding DNA: TGTGCCAGCAGCCAACCCATCGGGGGGACTAATGAAAAACTGTTTTTT. This translates into CASSQPIGGTNEKLFF.